Listed below are T cell receptor beta chains from one sample, sequenced in a study of blood T cell repertoires in COVID-19. Sequencing used immunoSEQ multiplex PCR; TCRdb keeps in-frame clones, though not all of them. The sample lists some 160,000 clones, around 77% occurring once. Sequenced material: peripheral blood. These receptors originate from a man in his 70s with active or convalescent COVID-19. Both conserved end residues are trimmed from each CDR3. A D gene is named only where the DNA matches it firmly.

j_call,d_call,v_call,cdr3_aa
TRBJ1-4,TRBD1,TRBV7-8,ASSPNRGPSEKLF
TRBJ1-5,.,TRBV12-3/TRBV12-4,ASQRGAGQPQH
TRBJ2-6,TRBD1,TRBV4-2,ASSQGDRAGANVLT
TRBJ1-6,.,TRBV6-1,ASSVYTGNPTFFSPLH
TRBJ1-1,.,TRBV10-1,ASSESPRGNGEAF
TRBJ1-5,.,TRBV30,AWSSQRGKGNQPQH
TRBJ2-3,TRBD2,TRBV2,ASSEGLAEGRQY
TRBJ1-2,.,TRBV10-1,ASSLTLNYGYT
TRBJ1-1,.,TRBV6-1,ASSARGPSLNTEAF
TRBJ2-3,TRBD2,TRBV7-8,ASSLAAPSGLGDTQY
TRBJ1-2,TRBD1,TRBV11-2,ASSLDWGQPYGYT
TRBJ2-3,.,TRBV2,ASRDGGSTDTQY
TRBJ2-3,TRBD1,TRBV5-1,ASSFLKDRGADTQY
TRBJ2-7,.,TRBV7-6,ASSLGPGNYEQY
TRBJ1-2,TRBD1,TRBV6-5,ASSNQGAGYT
TRBJ2-7,TRBD2,TRBV5-1,ASSGQIAGESYEQY
TRBJ1-2,TRBD1,TRBV4-2,ASSQLPETGPYGYT
TRBJ2-5,TRBD2,TRBV5-1,ASSLDWTSGGAETQY
TRBJ2-7,TRBD1,TRBV5-6,ASSLGQGNYEQY
TRBJ1-2,.,TRBV27,ASSREHNYGYT
TRBJ2-3,TRBD2,TRBV5-5,ASSRGDSGAPDTQY
TRBJ1-4,.,TRBV5-4,ASSWYSDEKLF
TRBJ2-3,TRBD1,TRBV12-3/TRBV12-4,ASRLQGADTQY
TRBJ1-1,.,TRBV18,ASSPQSGPHTEAF
TRBJ1-6,TRBD1,TRBV4-1,ASSQDDRGTSPLH
TRBJ2-5,.,TRBV11-2,ASSLELGSAGGGETQY
TRBJ2-2,.,TRBV2,ASSEAGAANTGELF
TRBJ2-3,TRBD1,TRBV18,ASSLLTYRGVDTQY
TRBJ1-1,.,TRBV3-1/TRBV3-2,ASSRLRGGTEAF
TRBJ2-7,TRBD2,TRBV2,ASRGLAGGGNSYEQY
TRBJ1-2,.,TRBV7-9,ASSQAGVGYT
TRBJ2-3,TRBD2,TRBV10-2,ASKTSGGSDTQY
TRBJ1-4,.,TRBV15,ATSRDQGLANEKLF
TRBJ1-4,TRBD1,TRBV7-3,ASSLNGQGSPNEKLF
TRBJ1-1,.,TRBV4-1,ASRKSAGGTEAF
TRBJ2-7,TRBD1,TRBV19,ASSIGEGQGQYEQY
TRBJ1-5,TRBD1,TRBV19,ASSTTGTGVQSNQPQH
TRBJ2-5,.,TRBV5-4,ASSLATGVQETQY
TRBJ2-3,.,TRBV5-1,ASSLIPTSTDTQY
TRBJ1-1,.,TRBV29-1,SVTGWAGPKTEAF
TRBJ2-1,.,TRBV3-1/TRBV3-2,ASSRRGTYNEQF